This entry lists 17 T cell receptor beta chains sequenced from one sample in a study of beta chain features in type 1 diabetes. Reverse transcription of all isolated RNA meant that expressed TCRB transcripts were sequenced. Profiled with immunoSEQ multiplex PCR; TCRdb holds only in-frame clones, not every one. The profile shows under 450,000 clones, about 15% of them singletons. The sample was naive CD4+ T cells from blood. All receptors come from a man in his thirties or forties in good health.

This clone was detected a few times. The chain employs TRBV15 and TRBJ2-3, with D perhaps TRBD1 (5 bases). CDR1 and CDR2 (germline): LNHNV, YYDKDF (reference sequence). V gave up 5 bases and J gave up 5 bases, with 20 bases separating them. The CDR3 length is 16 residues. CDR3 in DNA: TGTGCCACCAGCCCCAGCAAAGGGGCTTTGATAGATACGCAGTATTTT. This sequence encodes CATSPSKGALIDTQYF.

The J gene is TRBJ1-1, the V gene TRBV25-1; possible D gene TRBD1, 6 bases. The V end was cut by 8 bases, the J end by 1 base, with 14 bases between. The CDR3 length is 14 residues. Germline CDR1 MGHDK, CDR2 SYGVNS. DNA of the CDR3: TGTGCCAGCCGCAAACCGGGACAGAACACTGAAGCTTTCTTT. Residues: CASRKPGQNTEAFF.

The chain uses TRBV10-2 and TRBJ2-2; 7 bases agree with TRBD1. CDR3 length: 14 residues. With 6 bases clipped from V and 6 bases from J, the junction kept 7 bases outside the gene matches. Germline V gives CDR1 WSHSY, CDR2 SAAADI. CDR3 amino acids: CASRQNRGSGELFF. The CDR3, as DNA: TGCGCCAGCAGACAAAACAGGGGATCCGGGGAGCTGTTTTTT.

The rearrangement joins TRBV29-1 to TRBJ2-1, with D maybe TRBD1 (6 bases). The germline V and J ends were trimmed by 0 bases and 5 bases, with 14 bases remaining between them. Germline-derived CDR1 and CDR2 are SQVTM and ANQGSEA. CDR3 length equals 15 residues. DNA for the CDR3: TGCAGCGTTGAAGATGGGACAAGGGGGAACAATGAGCAGTTCTTC. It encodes CSVEDGTRGNNEQFF.

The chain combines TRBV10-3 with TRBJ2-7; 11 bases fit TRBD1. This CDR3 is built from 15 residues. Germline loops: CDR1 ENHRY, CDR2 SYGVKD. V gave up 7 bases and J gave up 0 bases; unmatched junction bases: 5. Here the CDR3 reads CAITDGQGASYEQYF. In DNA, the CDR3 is TGTGCCATCACCGACGGACAGGGGGCCTCCTACGAGCAGTACTTC.

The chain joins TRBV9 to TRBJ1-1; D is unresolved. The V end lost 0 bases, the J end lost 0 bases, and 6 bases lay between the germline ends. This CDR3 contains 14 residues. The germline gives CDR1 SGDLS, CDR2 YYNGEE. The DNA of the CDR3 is TGTGCCAGCAGCGTAGCGCAGGTGAACACTGAAGCTTTCTTT. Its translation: CASSVAQVNTEAFF.

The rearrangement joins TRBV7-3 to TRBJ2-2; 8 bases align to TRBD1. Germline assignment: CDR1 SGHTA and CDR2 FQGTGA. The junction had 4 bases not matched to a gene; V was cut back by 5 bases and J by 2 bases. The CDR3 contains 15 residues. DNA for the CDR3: TGTGCCAGCAGCCTGGGACAGGCTAACACCGGGGAGCTGTTTTTT. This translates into CASSLGQANTGELFF.

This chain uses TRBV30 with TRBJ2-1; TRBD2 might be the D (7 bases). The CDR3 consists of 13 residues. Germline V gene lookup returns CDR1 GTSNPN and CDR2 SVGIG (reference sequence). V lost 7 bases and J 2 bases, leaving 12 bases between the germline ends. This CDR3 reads CAYSRGPYNEQFF. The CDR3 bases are TGTGCCTACTCGCGGGGGCCCTACAATGAGCAGTTCTTC.

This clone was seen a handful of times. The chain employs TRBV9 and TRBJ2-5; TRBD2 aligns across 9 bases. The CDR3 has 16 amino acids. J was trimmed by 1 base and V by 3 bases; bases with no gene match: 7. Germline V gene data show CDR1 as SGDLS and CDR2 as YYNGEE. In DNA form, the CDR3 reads TGTGCCAGCAGCGGTAGCGGGGGCGCCAGCCAAGAGACCCAGTACTTC. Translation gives CASSGSGGASQETQYF.

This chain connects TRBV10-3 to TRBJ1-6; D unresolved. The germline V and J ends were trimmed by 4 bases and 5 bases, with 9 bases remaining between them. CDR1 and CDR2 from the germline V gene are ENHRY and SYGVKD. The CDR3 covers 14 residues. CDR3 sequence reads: CAISGGRDNSPLHF. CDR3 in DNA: TGTGCCATCAGTGGAGGGAGGGATAATTCACCCCTCCACTTT.

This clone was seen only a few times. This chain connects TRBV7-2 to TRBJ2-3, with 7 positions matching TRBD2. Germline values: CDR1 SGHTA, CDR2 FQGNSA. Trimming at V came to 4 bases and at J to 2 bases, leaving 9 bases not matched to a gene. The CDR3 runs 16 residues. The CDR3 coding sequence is TGTGCCAGCAGCTCCCCGGGAGGCCTCCCCACAGATACGCAGTATTTT. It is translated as CASSSPGGLPTDTQYF.

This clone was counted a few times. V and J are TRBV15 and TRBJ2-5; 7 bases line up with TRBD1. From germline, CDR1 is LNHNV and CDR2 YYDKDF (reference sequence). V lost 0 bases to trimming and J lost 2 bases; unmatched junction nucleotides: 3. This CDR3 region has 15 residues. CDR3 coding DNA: TGTGCCACCAGCAGAGATTGGGACAGTCAAGAGACCCAGTACTTC. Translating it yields CATSRDWDSQETQYF.

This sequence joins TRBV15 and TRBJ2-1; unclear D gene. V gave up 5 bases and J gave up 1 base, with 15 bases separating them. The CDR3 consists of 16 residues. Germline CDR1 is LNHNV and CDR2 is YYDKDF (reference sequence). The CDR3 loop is CATSRLQQSSYNEQFF. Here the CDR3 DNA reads TGTGCCACCAGCCGCCTTCAACAATCATCCTACAATGAGCAGTTCTTC.

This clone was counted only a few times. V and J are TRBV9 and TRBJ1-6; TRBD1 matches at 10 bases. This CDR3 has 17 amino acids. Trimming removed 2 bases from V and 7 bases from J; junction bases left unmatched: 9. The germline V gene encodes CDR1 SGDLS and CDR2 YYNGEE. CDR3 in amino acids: CASSVAPGTGENSPLHF. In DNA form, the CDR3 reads TGTGCCAGCAGCGTGGCCCCCGGGACAGGGGAAAATTCACCCCTCCACTTT.

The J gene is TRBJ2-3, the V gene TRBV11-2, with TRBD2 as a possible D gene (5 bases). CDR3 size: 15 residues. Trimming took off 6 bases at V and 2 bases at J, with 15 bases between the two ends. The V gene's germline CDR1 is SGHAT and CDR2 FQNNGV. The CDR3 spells CASSSPPGSTDTQYF. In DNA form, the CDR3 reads TGTGCCAGCAGTTCACCTCCGGGGTCCACAGATACGCAGTATTTT.

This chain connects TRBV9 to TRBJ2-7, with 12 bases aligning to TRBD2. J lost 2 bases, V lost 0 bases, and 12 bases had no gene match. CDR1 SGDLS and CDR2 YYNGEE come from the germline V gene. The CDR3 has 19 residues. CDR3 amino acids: CASSVGSPRLAGVPYEQYV. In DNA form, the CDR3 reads TGTGCCAGCAGCGTAGGTAGTCCCCGACTAGCGGGAGTCCCCTACGAGCAGTACGTC.

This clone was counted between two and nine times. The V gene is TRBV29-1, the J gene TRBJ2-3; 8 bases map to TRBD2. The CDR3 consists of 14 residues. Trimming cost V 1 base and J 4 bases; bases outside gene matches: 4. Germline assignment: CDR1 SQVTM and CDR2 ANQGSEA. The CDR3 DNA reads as TGCAGCGTTGAAGGACCGGGGGGGGCAGATACGCAGTATTTT. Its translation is CSVEGPGGADTQYF.